This T cell receptor beta chain was sequenced in a study of control samples from healthy donors and cancer patients. Germline V gives CDR1 GTSNPN, CDR2 SVGIG (reference sequence). V lost 1 base and J 8 bases, leaving 17 bases between the germline ends. The CDR3 is 15 residues long. Generated by immunoSEQ multiplex PCR, the TCRdb table keeps only in-frame clones and is missing some. The profile shows roughly 100,000 clones, more than 85% of them singletons. This clone was seen once. Sequencing used blood. The source of this sequence is a young man in good health. The chain has TRBV30 and TRBJ1-4; weak D call: TRBD1 (6 bases). DNA of the CDR3: TGTGCCTGGAGTGCAAATAGGGGGGGTAGGGAAAAACTGTTTTTT. Its protein product is CAWSANRGGREKLFF.